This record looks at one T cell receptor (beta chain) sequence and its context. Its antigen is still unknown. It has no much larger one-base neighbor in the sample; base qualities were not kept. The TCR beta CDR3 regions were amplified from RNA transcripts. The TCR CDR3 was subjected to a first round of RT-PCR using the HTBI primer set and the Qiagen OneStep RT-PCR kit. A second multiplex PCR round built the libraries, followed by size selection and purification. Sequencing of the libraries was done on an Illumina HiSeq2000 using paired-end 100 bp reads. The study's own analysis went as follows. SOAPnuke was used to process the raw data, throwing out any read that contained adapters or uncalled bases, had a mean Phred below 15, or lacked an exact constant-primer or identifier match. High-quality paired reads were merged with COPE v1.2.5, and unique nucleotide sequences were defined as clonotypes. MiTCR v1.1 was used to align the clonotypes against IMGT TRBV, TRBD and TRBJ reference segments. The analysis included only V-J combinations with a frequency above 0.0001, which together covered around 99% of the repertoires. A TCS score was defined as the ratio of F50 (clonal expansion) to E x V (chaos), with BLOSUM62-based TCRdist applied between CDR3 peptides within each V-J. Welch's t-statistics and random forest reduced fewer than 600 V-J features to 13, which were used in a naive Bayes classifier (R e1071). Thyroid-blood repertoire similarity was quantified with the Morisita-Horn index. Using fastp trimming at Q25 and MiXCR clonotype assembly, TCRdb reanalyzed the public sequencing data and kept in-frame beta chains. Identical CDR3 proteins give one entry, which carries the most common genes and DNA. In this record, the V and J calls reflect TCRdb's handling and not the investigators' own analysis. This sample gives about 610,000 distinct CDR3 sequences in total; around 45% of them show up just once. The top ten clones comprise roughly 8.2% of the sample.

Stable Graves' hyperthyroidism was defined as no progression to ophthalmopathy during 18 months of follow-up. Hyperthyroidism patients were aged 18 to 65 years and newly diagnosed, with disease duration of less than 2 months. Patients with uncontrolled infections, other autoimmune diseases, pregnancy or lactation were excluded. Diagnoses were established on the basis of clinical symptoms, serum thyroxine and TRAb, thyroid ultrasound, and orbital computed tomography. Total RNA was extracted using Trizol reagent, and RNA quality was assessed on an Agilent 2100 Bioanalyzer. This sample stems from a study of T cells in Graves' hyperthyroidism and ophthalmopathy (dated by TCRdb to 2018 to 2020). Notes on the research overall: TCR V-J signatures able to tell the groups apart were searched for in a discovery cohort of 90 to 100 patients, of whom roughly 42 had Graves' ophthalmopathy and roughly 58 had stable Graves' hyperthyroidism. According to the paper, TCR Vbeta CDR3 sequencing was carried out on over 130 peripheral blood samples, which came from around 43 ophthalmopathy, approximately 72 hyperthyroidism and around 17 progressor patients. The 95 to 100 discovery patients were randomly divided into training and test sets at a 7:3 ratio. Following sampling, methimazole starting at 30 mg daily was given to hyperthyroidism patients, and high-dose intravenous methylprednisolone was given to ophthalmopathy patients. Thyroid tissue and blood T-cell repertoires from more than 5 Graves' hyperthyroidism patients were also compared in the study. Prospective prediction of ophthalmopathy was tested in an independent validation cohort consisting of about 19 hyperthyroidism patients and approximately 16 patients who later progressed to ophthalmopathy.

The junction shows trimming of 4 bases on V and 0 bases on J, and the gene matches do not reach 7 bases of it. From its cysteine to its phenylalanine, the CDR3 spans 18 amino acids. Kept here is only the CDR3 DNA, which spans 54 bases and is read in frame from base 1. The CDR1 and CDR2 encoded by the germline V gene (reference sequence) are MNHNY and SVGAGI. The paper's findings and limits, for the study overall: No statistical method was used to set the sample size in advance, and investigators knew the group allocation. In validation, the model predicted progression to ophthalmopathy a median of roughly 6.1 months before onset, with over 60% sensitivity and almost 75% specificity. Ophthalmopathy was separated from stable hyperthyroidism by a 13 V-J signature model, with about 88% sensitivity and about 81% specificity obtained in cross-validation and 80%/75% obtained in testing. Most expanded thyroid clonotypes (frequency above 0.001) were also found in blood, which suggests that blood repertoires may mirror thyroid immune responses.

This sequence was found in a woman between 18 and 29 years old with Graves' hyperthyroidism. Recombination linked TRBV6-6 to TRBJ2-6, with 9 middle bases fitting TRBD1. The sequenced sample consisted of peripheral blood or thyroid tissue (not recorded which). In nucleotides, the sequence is TGTGCCAGCAGTTTTCCGGGACAGGGCGGCTCTGGGGCCAACGTCCTGACTTTC. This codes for CASSFPGQGGSGANVLTF.